The rows below give T cell receptor beta chains drawn from one sample of a study of T cells in Graves' hyperthyroidism and ophthalmopathy. TCRdb processed the multiplex PCR reads anew with MiXCR; each CDR3 protein has one entry. Among about 580,000 distinct CDR3 sequences listed, around 45% were seen once. The source material was peripheral blood or thyroid tissue (not recorded which). Every receptor here comes from a young woman with Graves' hyperthyroidism. The CDR3 runs from the conserved cysteine through the conserved F or W. Each record gives: clone size, D gene, CDR3 length, J gene, V gene, CDR3 protein, CDR3 DNA. D genes are given only for firm matches. Where a row states a size, it is once, few, many or the class of an expanded clone; other rows omit it.

abundance: many; d_gene: -; len: 16; j_gene: TRBJ2-7; v_gene: TRBV11-1; CDR3aa: CASSLGGQGSSYEQYF; CDR3nt: TGTGCCAGCAGCTTAGGAGGGCAGGGCAGCTCCTACGAGCAGTACTTC
abundance: few; d_gene: -; len: 15; j_gene: TRBJ1-3; v_gene: TRBV7-2; CDR3aa: CASSLQESSGNTIYF; CDR3nt: TGTGCCAGCAGCTTACAGGAGAGCTCTGGAAACACCATATATTTT
abundance: many; d_gene: -; len: 16; j_gene: TRBJ1-1; v_gene: TRBV5-5; CDR3aa: CASSPGTPKINTEAFF; CDR3nt: TGTGCCAGCAGTCCCGGGACACCAAAAATAAACACTGAAGCTTTCTTT
abundance: once; d_gene: -; len: 14; j_gene: TRBJ1-5; v_gene: TRBV7-9; CDR3aa: CASSIRDSNSPQHF; CDR3nt: TGTGCCAGCAGCATACGAGACAGCAATTCACCCCAGCATTTT
abundance: many; d_gene: -; len: 17; j_gene: TRBJ2-5; v_gene: TRBV4-1; CDR3aa: CASSQEIGGVGRETQYF; CDR3nt: TGCGCCAGCAGCCAAGAGATCGGGGGAGTCGGTAGGGAGACCCAGTACTTC
abundance: -; d_gene: -; len: 16; j_gene: TRBJ1-5; v_gene: TRBV6-6; CDR3aa: CASSPRDKSGYQPQHF; CDR3nt: TGTGCCAGCAGCCCCCGGGACAAAAGTGGGTATCAGCCCCAGCATTTT
abundance: -; d_gene: TRBD1; len: 14; j_gene: TRBJ1-2; v_gene: TRBV29-1; CDR3aa: CSVATGGAGYGYTF; CDR3nt: TGCAGCGTCGCGACAGGGGGCGCCGGATATGGCTACACCTTC
abundance: many; d_gene: -; len: 15; j_gene: TRBJ1-4; v_gene: TRBV7-9; CDR3aa: CASSLAAGAGEKLFF; CDR3nt: TGTGCCAGCAGCTTAGCGGCCGGGGCAGGGGAAAAACTGTTTTTT
abundance: -; d_gene: -; len: 12; j_gene: TRBJ1-5; v_gene: TRBV20-1; CDR3aa: CSAGIAGGPQHF; CDR3nt: TGCAGTGCTGGGATAGCGGGAGGGCCCCAGCATTTT
abundance: -; d_gene: -; len: 14; j_gene: TRBJ2-1; v_gene: TRBV2; CDR3aa: CASRDPNTYNEQFF; CDR3nt: TGTGCCAGCAGGGACCCGAACACCTACAATGAGCAGTTCTTC
abundance: few; d_gene: TRBD1; len: 15; j_gene: TRBJ1-2; v_gene: TRBV4-1; CDR3aa: CASSPPGQPNYGYTF; CDR3nt: TGCGCCAGCAGCCCGCCGGGACAGCCGAACTATGGCTACACCTTC
abundance: many; d_gene: -; len: 13; j_gene: TRBJ1-1; v_gene: TRBV7-9; CDR3aa: CASSLGRANEAFF; CDR3nt: TGTGCCAGCAGCTTAGGCAGGGCAAATGAAGCTTTCTTT
abundance: many; d_gene: -; len: 12; j_gene: TRBJ2-5; v_gene: TRBV14; CDR3aa: CASGFGWETQYF; CDR3nt: TGTGCCAGCGGCTTCGGTTGGGAGACCCAGTACTTC
abundance: many; d_gene: -; len: 13; j_gene: TRBJ1-1; v_gene: TRBV7-3; CDR3aa: CASTQSLNTEAFF; CDR3nt: TGTGCCAGCACTCAGAGTCTGAACACTGAAGCTTTCTTT
abundance: -; d_gene: -; len: 12; j_gene: TRBJ1-6; v_gene: TRBV7-9; CDR3aa: CASSSSEVPLHF; CDR3nt: TGCGCCAGCAGCTCGTCAGAGGTTCCGCTCCACTTT
abundance: -; d_gene: -; len: 16; j_gene: TRBJ2-7; v_gene: TRBV7-9; CDR3aa: CASSQDFGGRRHEQYF; CDR3nt: TGTGCCAGCAGCCAAGATTTTGGGGGGAGACGCCACGAGCAGTACTTC
abundance: -; d_gene: -; len: 17; j_gene: TRBJ1-5; v_gene: TRBV12-3/TRBV12-4; CDR3aa: CASILSGAGGSNQPQHF; CDR3nt: TGTGCCAGCATCCTGAGTGGGGCCGGGGGTAGCAATCAGCCCCAGCATTTT
abundance: many; d_gene: -; len: 15; j_gene: TRBJ1-2; v_gene: TRBV27; CDR3aa: CASSPREGSYYGYTF; CDR3nt: TGTGCCAGCAGTCCCCGGGAGGGCAGTTACTATGGCTACACCTTC
abundance: -; d_gene: -; len: 14; j_gene: TRBJ1-4; v_gene: TRBV19; CDR3aa: CASSRAGTAGKLFF; CDR3nt: TGTGCCAGTAGTAGAGCAGGGACGGCTGGAAAACTGTTTTTT
abundance: many; d_gene: -; len: 11; j_gene: TRBJ1-2; v_gene: TRBV20-1; CDR3aa: CSAQEVYGYTF; CDR3nt: TGCAGTGCCCAAGAAGTCTATGGCTACACCTTC
abundance: -; d_gene: -; len: 16; j_gene: TRBJ2-3; v_gene: TRBV10-3; CDR3aa: CAISDQERSNTDTQYF; CDR3nt: TGTGCCATCAGTGATCAGGAGCGGTCTAACACAGATACGCAGTATTTT
abundance: -; d_gene: -; len: 13; j_gene: TRBJ2-7; v_gene: TRBV19; CDR3aa: CASSMGAPYEQYF; CDR3nt: TGTGCCAGTAGTATGGGGGCCCCCTACGAGCAGTACTTC
abundance: -; d_gene: -; len: 13; j_gene: TRBJ1-2; v_gene: TRBV10-3; CDR3aa: CAISDRGVYGYTF; CDR3nt: TGTGCCATCAGTGACCGGGGGGTCTATGGCTACACCTTC
abundance: -; d_gene: -; len: 13; j_gene: TRBJ1-2; v_gene: TRBV24-1; CDR3aa: CATSDGEDYGYTF; CDR3nt: TGTGCCACCAGTGATGGGGAGGACTATGGCTACACCTTC
abundance: -; d_gene: -; len: 13; j_gene: TRBJ2-6; v_gene: TRBV27; CDR3aa: CASSLWGANVLTF; CDR3nt: TGTGCCAGCAGTTTATGGGGGGCCAACGTCCTGACTTTC
abundance: many; d_gene: TRBD1; len: 16; j_gene: TRBJ1-4; v_gene: TRBV15; CDR3aa: CATSRDRAATNEKLFF; CDR3nt: TGTGCCACCAGCAGGGACAGGGCCGCAACTAATGAAAAACTGTTTTTT
abundance: -; d_gene: -; len: 15; j_gene: TRBJ2-2; v_gene: TRBV10-3; CDR3aa: CAISEVIGDNGELFF; CDR3nt: TGTGCCATCAGTGAGGTAATAGGGGATAACGGCGAGCTGTTTTTT
abundance: -; d_gene: -; len: 12; j_gene: TRBJ2-1; v_gene: TRBV20-1; CDR3aa: CSARELYNEQFF; CDR3nt: TGCAGTGCTAGAGAGCTTTACAATGAGCAGTTCTTC
abundance: many; d_gene: -; len: 16; j_gene: TRBJ2-5; v_gene: TRBV9; CDR3aa: CASSVASKTAQETQYF; CDR3nt: TGTGCCAGCAGCGTAGCTTCCAAGACAGCTCAAGAGACCCAGTACTTC
abundance: many; d_gene: -; len: 16; j_gene: TRBJ2-7; v_gene: TRBV7-9; CDR3aa: CASSLAVGTQDYEQYF; CDR3nt: TGTGCCAGCAGCTTAGCGGTCGGGACGCAGGACTACGAGCAGTACTTC
abundance: few; d_gene: TRBD2; len: 16; j_gene: TRBJ2-2; v_gene: TRBV20-1; CDR3aa: CSARDLSGRRTGELFF; CDR3nt: TGCAGTGCTAGAGATCTTAGCGGGAGACGCACCGGGGAGCTGTTTTTT
abundance: few; d_gene: TRBD1; len: 13; j_gene: TRBJ1-1; v_gene: TRBV2; CDR3aa: CASSSQGWIEAFF; CDR3nt: TGTGCCAGCAGTTCACAGGGGTGGATTGAAGCTTTCTTT
abundance: -; d_gene: TRBD2; len: 16; j_gene: TRBJ2-3; v_gene: TRBV24-1; CDR3aa: CATSGTGTSGSDEQYF; CDR3nt: TGTGCCACCAGTGGAACCGGGACTAGCGGGAGCGATGAGCAGTATTTT
abundance: many; d_gene: -; len: 12; j_gene: TRBJ2-7; v_gene: TRBV6-2/TRBV6-3; CDR3aa: CASSGASYEQYF; CDR3nt: TGTGCCAGCTCGGGAGCCTCCTACGAGCAGTACTTC
abundance: -; d_gene: -; len: 13; j_gene: TRBJ2-7; v_gene: TRBV20-1; CDR3aa: CSANQGTDNEQYF; CDR3nt: TGCAGTGCTAACCAAGGGACGGATAATGAGCAGTACTTC
abundance: many; d_gene: TRBD1; len: 15; j_gene: TRBJ1-2; v_gene: TRBV20-1; CDR3aa: CSARDRRGVGYGYTF; CDR3nt: TGCAGTGCTAGAGATCGCAGGGGGGTCGGCTATGGCTACACCTTC
abundance: once; d_gene: TRBD1; len: 14; j_gene: TRBJ2-5; v_gene: TRBV10-3; CDR3aa: CAISGGQGRETQYF; CDR3nt: TGTGCCATCAGTGGGGGACAGGGGCGAGAGACCCAGTACTTC
abundance: many; d_gene: -; len: 13; j_gene: TRBJ2-7; v_gene: TRBV5-1; CDR3aa: CASSLETGYEQYF; CDR3nt: TGCGCCAGCAGCTTGGAGACAGGCTACGAGCAGTACTTC
abundance: -; d_gene: TRBD1; len: 14; j_gene: TRBJ1-6; v_gene: TRBV2; CDR3aa: CASSGEQGGSPLHF; CDR3nt: TGTGCCAGCAGTGGAGAACAGGGGGGATCCCCCCTCCACTTT
abundance: many; d_gene: -; len: 13; j_gene: TRBJ1-5; v_gene: TRBV6-5; CDR3aa: CASSYGGLQPQHF; CDR3nt: TGTGCCAGCAGTTACGGAGGGCTTCAGCCCCAGCATTTT
abundance: many; d_gene: TRBD2; len: 18; j_gene: TRBJ2-5; v_gene: TRBV7-3; CDR3aa: CASSPRPGLVRERETQYF; CDR3nt: TGTGCCAGCAGCCCCCGACCCGGACTAGTTAGGGAAAGAGAGACCCAGTACTTC
abundance: many; d_gene: TRBD1; len: 14; j_gene: TRBJ2-5; v_gene: TRBV2; CDR3aa: CASRIRGRQETQYF; CDR3nt: TGTGCCAGCAGGATAAGGGGGCGGCAAGAGACCCAGTACTTC
abundance: many; d_gene: TRBD1; len: 13; j_gene: TRBJ1-5; v_gene: TRBV29-1; CDR3aa: CSVGDRLNQPQHF; CDR3nt: TGCAGCGTTGGGGACAGGCTCAATCAGCCCCAGCATTTT
abundance: few; d_gene: -; len: 16; j_gene: TRBJ1-1; v_gene: TRBV6-5; CDR3aa: CASRSPGRTPNTEAFF; CDR3nt: TGTGCCAGCAGGTCTCCGGGACGGACACCGAACACTGAAGCTTTCTTT